Following are 7 T cell receptor beta chains from one sample sequenced in a study of blood T cells in healthy people across ages. A sample-barcoded 5' primer and a J-beta primer mix were used in a second PCR of roughly 7 to 11 cycles. TCRdb called the 5' RACE reads again in MiXCR, with one record for every CDR3 protein. Found here are about 970,000 distinct CDR3 sequences, 45% to 60% of them singletons; the top ten hold over 20%. Sequenced material: blood. These receptors were obtained from a woman in her fifties or sixties in good health.

The chain joins TRBV25-1 to TRBJ1-2; the match to TRBD1 covers 8 bases. The CDR3 contains 16 residues. V lost 2 bases and J lost 3; bases outside the gene matches: 8. Germline V gene sequence: CDR1 MGHDK, CDR2 SYGVNS. The CDR3 is CASSENAAGGHYGYTF. The CDR3 DNA is TGTGCCAGCAGTGAAAATGCGGCAGGGGGCCACTATGGCTACACCTTC.

V usage is TRBV12-3 or TRBV12-4 and J usage is TRBJ2-1, with 13 positions matching TRBD2. Trimming removed 1 base from V and 5 bases from J; junction bases left unmatched: 11. This CDR3 has 19 amino acids. The CDR3 coding sequence is TGTGCCAGCAGTTTAGTGGGACTAGCGGGATTAGGTAGACACAATGAGCAGTTCTTC. Translation: CASSLVGLAGLGRHNEQFF.

This clonotype was detected a few times. V is TRBV20-1 and J is TRBJ2-3; 9 bases match TRBD2. There are 16 residues in the CDR3. In germline, CDR1 is DFQATT, CDR2 SNEGSKA (reference sequence). V was clipped by 5 bases and J by 6 bases; unmatched bases: 15. CDR3 region: CSADEREARKVDTQYF. The CDR3 DNA sequence: TGCAGTGCTGATGAGCGGGAGGCCCGCAAAGTCGATACGCAGTATTTT.

Notes on this clonotype: An end of the junction differs from the germline gene, which may be a read error. The chain couples TRBV28 to TRBJ2-3; the match to TRBD1 covers 8 bases. CDR1 MDHEN and CDR2 SYDVKM come from the germline V gene. This CDR3 spans 15 amino acids. The CDR3 reads CASSPPTGVTDTQYF. For the CDR3, the DNA is TGTGCTAGCAGCCCCCCGACAGGGGTCACAGATACGCAGTATTTT. Based on the CDR3 plus reference TRBV28 and TRBJ2-3, the full variable domain is DVKVTQSSRYLVKRTGEKVFLECVQDMDHENMFWYRQDPGLGLRLIYFSYDVKMKEKGDIPEGYSVSREKKERFSLILESASTNQTSMYLCASSPPTGVTDTQYFGPGTRLTVL.

This clonotype was found a few times. V usage is TRBV29-1 and J usage is TRBJ2-5; D remains unclear. Trimming took 8 bases from V and 7 from J, leaving 17 bases between them. Germline loops: CDR1 SQVTM, CDR2 ANQGSEA. The CDR3 is 12 amino acids. CDR3 protein: CSPNGSSGTQYF. For the CDR3, the DNA is TGCAGCCCGAATGGATCCTCGGGGACCCAGTACTTC.

On this clonotype: Germline and junction disagree at one end, which may indicate a read error. The V gene is TRBV7-2, the J gene TRBJ2-1, with TRBD2 matching 10 bases. The J call could be wrong; TRBJ2-3 is a better fit for the DNA end. CDR1 and CDR2 (germline): SGHTA, FQGNSA. The CDR3 extends over 15 amino acids. CDR3 sequence reads: CAGSFSLAGVDTQYF. For the CDR3, the DNA is TGTGCCGGCAGCTTTAGTCTAGCGGGAGTAGATACGCAGTATTTT.

This clonotype was seen more than once but under ten times. V and J are TRBV28 and TRBJ2-7; D is unclear. The germline CDR1 and CDR2 sequences are MDHEN and SYDVKM. The CDR3 spans 12 residues. The germline V and J ends were trimmed by 7 bases and 2 bases, with 9 bases remaining between them. CDR3 nucleotides: TGTGCCAGCAAGGATCAAGCCTACGAGCAGTACTTC. It codes for CASKDQAYEQYF.